This is a list of T cell receptor beta chains from one sample in a study of graft-versus-host responses after intestinal transplantation. The repertoire was sequenced with immunoSEQ multiplex PCR; TCRdb's copy has only in-frame clones and lacks some. The sample includes tens of thousands of clones, roughly nine tenths of them seen just once. For these TCRs, the target antigens are not known. This sample comprised unstimulated CD8+ T cells sorted from spleen or lymph node cells, obtained before intestinal transplant. The origin of the receptors is a human donor who received an intestinal transplant. Each CDR3 is given with its conserved first and last residue. A D gene is named only where the DNA matches it firmly. Clone size is stated in some rows and not others, as once, few, many or a class when expanded.

d_gene	v_gene	j_gene	abundance	CDR3nt	CDR3aa
-	TRBV19	TRBJ2-7	-	TGTGCCAGTAGTCCCGGAGTGGGGCCCTCCTACGAGCAGTACTTC	CASSPGVGPSYEQYF
TRBD2	TRBV18	TRBJ2-2	once	TGTGCCAGCTCAGAAATTGATCTAGCGGGAGTCACCGGGGAGCTGTTTTTT	CASSEIDLAGVTGELFF
TRBD2	TRBV30	TRBJ2-7	-	TGTGCCTGGACCCCCGTGGGGGGGAGCGAGCAGTACTTC	CAWTPVGGSEQYF
TRBD2	TRBV12-5	TRBJ2-2	-	TGTGCTAGTGGTTTGGGAGCGGGGGCGAACACCGGGGAGCTGTTTTTT	CASGLGAGANTGELFF
-	TRBV4-3	TRBJ2-5	-	TGCGCCAGCAGCCAAGAGCGGGGTTGGGGAGAGACCCAGTACTTC	CASSQERGWGETQYF
TRBD1	TRBV4-1	TRBJ2-2	-	TGCGCCAGCAGCCAAGTATCAACAGGGGATGCCGGGGAGCTGTTTTTT	CASSQVSTGDAGELFF
-	TRBV12-2	TRBJ2-7	-	TGTGCAAGTCGCTTAGCGTTGGCGGGAGGGACCTACGAGCAGTACTTC	CASRLALAGGTYEQYF
TRBD2	TRBV28	TRBJ2-5	once	TGTGCCAGCAGTTTGGGGAGGGTTCGGACACAAGAGACCCAGTACTTC	CASSLGRVRTQETQYF
-	TRBV19	TRBJ1-6	-	TGTGCCAGTAGTTTTCTTCCTGGAGGGGAATACAATTCACCCCTCCACTTT	CASSFLPGGEYNSPLHF
-	TRBV15	TRBJ2-1	once	TGTGCCACCAGCAGACCAGCGGGCATGTTCAATGAGCAGTTCTTC	CATSRPAGMFNEQFF
-	TRBV7-9	TRBJ2-7	-	TGTGCCAGCAGCTTCTCACGGGAGCTCTTCCACGAGCAGTACTTC	CASSFSRELFHEQYF
TRBD2	TRBV27	TRBJ2-1	-	TGTGCCAGCACCCTAGCGGGAGGCCCATTCAATGAGCAGTTCTTC	CASTLAGGPFNEQFF
TRBD1	TRBV5-8	TRBJ1-4	-	TGTGCCAGCAGCTTCGGGGACAGGGAGTATGAAAAACTGTTTTTT	CASSFGDREYEKLFF
-	TRBV4-3	TRBJ2-3	-	TGCGCCAGCAGCCAAGACCATTGGGGGACTGATACGCAGTATTTT	CASSQDHWGTDTQYF
-	TRBV7-9	TRBJ2-7	-	TGTGCCAGCAGTTCCGGGACAAGCTACGAGCAGTACTTC	CASSSGTSYEQYF
-	TRBV27	TRBJ2-7	-	TGTGCCAGCAGTTTAAGGGGGTACGAGCAGTACTTC	CASSLRGYEQYF
TRBD2	TRBV6-6	TRBJ2-2	-	TGTGCCAGCAGTTTTCAGCGGGGGGGCCCTACCGGGGAGCTGTTTTTT	CASSFQRGGPTGELFF
-	TRBV5-1	TRBJ2-2	-	TGCGCCAGCGGCGAGTGGGCCCCGAACACCGGGGAGCTGTTTTTT	CASGEWAPNTGELFF
-	TRBV13	TRBJ2-7	-	TGTGCCAGCGCCAGAGGGGGATCCTACGAGCAGTACTTC	CASARGGSYEQYF
TRBD1	TRBV6-1	TRBJ1-4	-	TGTGCCAGCAGTGAAGACAGGGGAAATGAAAAACTGTTTTTT	CASSEDRGNEKLFF
-	TRBV5-6	TRBJ2-7	-	TGTGCCAGCAGCTTGGCTAGCTCCTACGAGCAGTACTTC	CASSLASSYEQYF
TRBD2	TRBV27	TRBJ2-7	-	TGTGCCAGCAGCCTAGCGGGAGGGCCCGTCTACGAGCAGTACTTC	CASSLAGGPVYEQYF